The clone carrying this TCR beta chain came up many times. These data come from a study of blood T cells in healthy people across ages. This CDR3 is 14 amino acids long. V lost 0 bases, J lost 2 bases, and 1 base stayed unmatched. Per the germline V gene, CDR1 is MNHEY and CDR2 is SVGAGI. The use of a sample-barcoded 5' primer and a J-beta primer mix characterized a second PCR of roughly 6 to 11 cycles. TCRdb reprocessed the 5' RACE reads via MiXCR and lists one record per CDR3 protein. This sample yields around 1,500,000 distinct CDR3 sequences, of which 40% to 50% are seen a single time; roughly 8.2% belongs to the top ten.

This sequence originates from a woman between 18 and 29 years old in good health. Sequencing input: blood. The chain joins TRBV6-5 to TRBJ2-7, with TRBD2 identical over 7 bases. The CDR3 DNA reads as TGTGCCAGCAGTTACTCGAGCGGGACCTACGAGCAGTACTTC. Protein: CASSYSSGTYEQYF.